In this sample, the clone carrying this T cell receptor (beta chain) turned up a few times. These data come from a study of identical twins. From the 5' RACE reads, TCRdb called clonotypes with MiXCR, one entry per CDR3 protein. Of 650,000 to 750,000 distinct CDR3 sequences listed, roughly 20% are singletons. CDR1 MNHEY and CDR2 SVGAGI come from the germline V gene. This CDR3 is 15 amino acids long. Deletions cut 2 bases from V and 2 bases from J, with 10 bases between. These data were also filed under a second study, of T cells expressing NK-cell markers.

V gene TRBV6-5 combines with J gene TRBJ2-1, with D possibly TRBD2 on 6 matching bases. The clonotype was recovered from a woman aged 18-29 years in good health. The sample comprised PBMCs. The DNA for the CDR3 is TGTGCCAGCAGTTACGTGGGCGGGACCTACAATGAGCAGTTCTTC. Its translation is CASSYVGGTYNEQFF.